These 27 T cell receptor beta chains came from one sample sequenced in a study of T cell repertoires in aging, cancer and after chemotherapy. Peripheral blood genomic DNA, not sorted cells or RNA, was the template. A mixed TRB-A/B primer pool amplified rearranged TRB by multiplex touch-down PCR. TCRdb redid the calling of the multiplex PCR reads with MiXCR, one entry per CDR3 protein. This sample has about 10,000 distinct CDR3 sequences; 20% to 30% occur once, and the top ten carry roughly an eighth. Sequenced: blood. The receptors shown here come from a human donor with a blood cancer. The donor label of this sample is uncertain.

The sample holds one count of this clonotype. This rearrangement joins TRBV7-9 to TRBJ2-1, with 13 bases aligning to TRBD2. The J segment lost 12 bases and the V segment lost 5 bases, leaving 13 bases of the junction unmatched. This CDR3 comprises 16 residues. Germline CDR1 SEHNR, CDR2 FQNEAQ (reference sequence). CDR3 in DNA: TGTGCCAGCAGCGCCACTAGCGGGAGGGCCGTACGGGGGCAGTTCTTC. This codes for CASSATSGRAVRGQFF.

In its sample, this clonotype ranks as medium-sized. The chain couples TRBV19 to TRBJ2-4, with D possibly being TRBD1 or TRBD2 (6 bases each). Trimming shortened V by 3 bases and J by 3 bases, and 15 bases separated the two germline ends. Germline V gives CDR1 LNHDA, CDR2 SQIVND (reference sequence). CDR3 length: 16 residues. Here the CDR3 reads CASSITGRGGKNIQYF. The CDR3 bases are TGTGCCAGTAGTATCACGGGCAGGGGAGGCAAAAACATTCAGTACTTC.

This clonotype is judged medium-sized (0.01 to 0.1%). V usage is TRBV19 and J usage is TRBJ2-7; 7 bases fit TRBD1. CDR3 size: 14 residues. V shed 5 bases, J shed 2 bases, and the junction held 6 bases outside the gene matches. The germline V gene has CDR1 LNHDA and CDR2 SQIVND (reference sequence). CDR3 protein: CASSQGDIPYEQYF. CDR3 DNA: TGTGCCAGTAGTCAGGGGGACATACCCTACGAGCAGTACTTC. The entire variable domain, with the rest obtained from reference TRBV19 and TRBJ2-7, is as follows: DGGITQSPKYLFRKEGQNVTLSCEQNLNHDAMYWYRQDPGQGLRLIYYSQIVNDFQKGDIAEGYSVSREKKESFPLTVTSAQKNPTAFYLCASSQGDIPYEQYFGPGTRLTVT.

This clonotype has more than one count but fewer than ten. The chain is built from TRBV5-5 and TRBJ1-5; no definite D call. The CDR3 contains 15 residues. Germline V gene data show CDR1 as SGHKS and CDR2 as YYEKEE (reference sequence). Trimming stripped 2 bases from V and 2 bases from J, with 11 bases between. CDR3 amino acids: CASSLRTWGNQPQHF. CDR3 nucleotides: TGTGCCAGCAGCTTAAGGACGTGGGGCAATCAGCCCCAGCATTTT.

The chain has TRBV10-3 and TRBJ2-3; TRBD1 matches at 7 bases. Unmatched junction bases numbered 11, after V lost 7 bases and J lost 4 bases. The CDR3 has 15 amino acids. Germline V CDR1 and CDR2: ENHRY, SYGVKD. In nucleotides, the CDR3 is TGTGCCATCACATCAGGGGGTATCATCGCAGATACGCAGTATTTT. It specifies CAITSGGIIADTQYF.

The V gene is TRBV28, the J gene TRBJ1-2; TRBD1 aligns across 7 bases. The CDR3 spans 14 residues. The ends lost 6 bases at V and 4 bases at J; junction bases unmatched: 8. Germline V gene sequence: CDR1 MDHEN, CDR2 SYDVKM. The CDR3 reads CASSIGGAGYGYTF. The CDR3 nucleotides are TGTGCCAGCAGCATAGGGGGCGCCGGCTATGGCTACACCTTC.

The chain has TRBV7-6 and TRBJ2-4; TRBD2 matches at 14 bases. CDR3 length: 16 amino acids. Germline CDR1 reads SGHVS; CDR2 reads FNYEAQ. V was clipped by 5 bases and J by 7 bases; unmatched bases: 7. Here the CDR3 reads CASSPGLAGGPNIQYF. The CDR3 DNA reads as TGTGCCAGCAGCCCCGGACTAGCGGGAGGCCCGAACATTCAGTACTTC.

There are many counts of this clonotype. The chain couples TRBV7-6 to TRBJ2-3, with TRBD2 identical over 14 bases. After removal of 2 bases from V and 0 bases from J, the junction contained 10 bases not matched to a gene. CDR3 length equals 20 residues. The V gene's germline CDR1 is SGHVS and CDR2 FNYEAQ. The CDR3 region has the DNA TGTGCCAGCAGCTTAAGGACTAGCGGGAGGCCCCGTGCTAGCACAGATACGCAGTATTTT. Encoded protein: CASSLRTSGRPRASTDTQYF. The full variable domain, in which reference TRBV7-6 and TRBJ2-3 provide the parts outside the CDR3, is GAGVSQSPRYKVTKRGQDVALRCDPISGHVSLYWYRQALGQGPEFLTYFNYEAQQDKSGLPNDRFSAERPEGSISTLTIQRTEQRDSAMYRCASSLRTSGRPRASTDTQYFGPGTRLTVL.

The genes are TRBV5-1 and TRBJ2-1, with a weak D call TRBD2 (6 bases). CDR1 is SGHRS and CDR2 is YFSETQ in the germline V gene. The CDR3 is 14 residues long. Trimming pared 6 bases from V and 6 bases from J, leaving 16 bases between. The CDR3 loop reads CASMRLGEGNEQFF. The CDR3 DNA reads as TGCGCCAGCATGCGACTAGGTGAGGGCAATGAGCAGTTCTTC. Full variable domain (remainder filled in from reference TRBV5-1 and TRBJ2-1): KAGVTQTPRYLIKTRGQQVTLSCSPISGHRSVSWYQQTPGQGLQFLFEYFSETQRNKGNFPGRFSGRQFSNSRSEMNVSTLELGDSALYLCASMRLGEGNEQFFGPGTRLTVL.

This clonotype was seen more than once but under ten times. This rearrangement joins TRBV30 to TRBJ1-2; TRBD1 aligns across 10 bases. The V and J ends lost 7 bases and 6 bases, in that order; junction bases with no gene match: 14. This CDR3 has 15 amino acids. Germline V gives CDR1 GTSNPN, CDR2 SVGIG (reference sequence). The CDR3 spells CAYLKPGQGNNGYTF. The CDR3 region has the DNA TGTGCCTACCTAAAACCGGGACAGGGGAATAATGGCTACACCTTC.

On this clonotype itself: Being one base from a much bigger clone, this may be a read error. CDR3 sequence (DNA): TGTGCCAGCAGTCCCCGTGGGCGTGCGGGTCAGCCCCAGCATTTT. Translating it yields CASSPRGRAGQPQHF. This chain joins TRBV6-5 and TRBJ1-5; D is unclear. V gave up 5 bases and J gave up 6 bases, with 17 bases separating them. The germline gives CDR1 MNHEY, CDR2 SVGAGI. This CDR3 spans 15 amino acids.

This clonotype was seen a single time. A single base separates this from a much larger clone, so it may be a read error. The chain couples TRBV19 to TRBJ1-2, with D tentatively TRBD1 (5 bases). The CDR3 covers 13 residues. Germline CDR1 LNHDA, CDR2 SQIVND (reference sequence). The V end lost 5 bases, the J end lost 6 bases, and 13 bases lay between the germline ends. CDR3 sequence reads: CASSLAGGDGYTF. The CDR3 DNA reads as TGTGCCAGTAGTTTGGCGGGGGGAGATGGCTACACCTTC.

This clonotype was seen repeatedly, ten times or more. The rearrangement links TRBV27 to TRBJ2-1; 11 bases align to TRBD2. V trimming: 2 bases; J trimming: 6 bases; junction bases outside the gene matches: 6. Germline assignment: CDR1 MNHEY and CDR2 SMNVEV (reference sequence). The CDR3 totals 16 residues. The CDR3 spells CASSLPGTSGFNEQFF. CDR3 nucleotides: TGTGCCAGCAGTTTACCGGGGACTAGCGGTTTCAATGAGCAGTTCTTC.

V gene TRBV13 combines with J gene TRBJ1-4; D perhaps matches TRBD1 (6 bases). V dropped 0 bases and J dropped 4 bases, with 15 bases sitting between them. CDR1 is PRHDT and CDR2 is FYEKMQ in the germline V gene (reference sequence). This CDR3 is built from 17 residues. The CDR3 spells CASSLGRVNRVNEKLFF. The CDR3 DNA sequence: TGTGCCAGCAGCTTAGGTCGCGTGAACAGGGTTAATGAAAAACTGTTTTTT.

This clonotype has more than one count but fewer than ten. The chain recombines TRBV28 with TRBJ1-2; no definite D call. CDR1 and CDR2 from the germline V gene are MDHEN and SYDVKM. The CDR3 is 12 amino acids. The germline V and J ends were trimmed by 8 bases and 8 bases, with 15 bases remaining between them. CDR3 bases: TGTGCCAGCTTTGGGGATTTAACCGGCTACACCTTC. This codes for CASFGDLTGYTF.

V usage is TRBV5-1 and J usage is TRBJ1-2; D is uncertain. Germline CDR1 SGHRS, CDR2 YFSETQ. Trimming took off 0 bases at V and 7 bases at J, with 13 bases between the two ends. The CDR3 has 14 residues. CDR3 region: CASSLAAEGGGYTF. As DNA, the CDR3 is TGCGCCAGCAGCTTGGCCGCGGAGGGCGGTGGCTACACCTTC.

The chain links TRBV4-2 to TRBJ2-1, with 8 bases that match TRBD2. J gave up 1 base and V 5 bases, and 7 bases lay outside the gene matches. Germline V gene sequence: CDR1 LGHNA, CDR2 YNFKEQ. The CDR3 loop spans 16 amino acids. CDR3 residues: CASSSSGSWSYNEQFF. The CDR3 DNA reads TGTGCCAGCAGCTCCAGCGGGAGTTGGTCCTACAATGAGCAGTTCTTC.

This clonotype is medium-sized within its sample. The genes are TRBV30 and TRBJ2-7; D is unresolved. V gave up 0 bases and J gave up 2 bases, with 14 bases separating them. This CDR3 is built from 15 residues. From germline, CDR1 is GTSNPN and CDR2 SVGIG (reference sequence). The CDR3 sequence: CAWSVVGPQAYEQYF. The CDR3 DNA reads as TGTGCCTGGAGTGTAGTAGGGCCCCAGGCCTACGAGCAGTACTTC.

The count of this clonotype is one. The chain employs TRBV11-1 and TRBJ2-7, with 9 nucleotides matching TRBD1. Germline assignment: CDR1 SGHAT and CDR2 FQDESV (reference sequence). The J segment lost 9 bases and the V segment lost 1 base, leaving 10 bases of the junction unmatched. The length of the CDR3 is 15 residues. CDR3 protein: CASSLGIGTGFPQYF. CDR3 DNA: TGTGCCAGCAGCTTAGGTATCGGGACAGGGTTCCCGCAGTACTTC.

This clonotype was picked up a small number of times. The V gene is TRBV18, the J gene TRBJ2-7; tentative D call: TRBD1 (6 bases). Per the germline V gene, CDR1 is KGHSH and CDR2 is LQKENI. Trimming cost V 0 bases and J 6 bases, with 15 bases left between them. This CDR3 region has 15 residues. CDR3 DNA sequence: TGTGCCAGCTCACCACCTGTTTTGGGGGCGGGCGAGCAGTACTTC. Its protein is CASSPPVLGAGEQYF.

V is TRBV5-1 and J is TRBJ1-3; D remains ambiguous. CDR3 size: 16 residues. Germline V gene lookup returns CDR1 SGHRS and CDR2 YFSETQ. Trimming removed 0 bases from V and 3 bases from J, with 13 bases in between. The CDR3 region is CASSLELGSGGNTIYF. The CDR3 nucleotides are TGCGCCAGCAGCTTGGAGTTAGGGTCCGGTGGAAACACCATATATTTT.

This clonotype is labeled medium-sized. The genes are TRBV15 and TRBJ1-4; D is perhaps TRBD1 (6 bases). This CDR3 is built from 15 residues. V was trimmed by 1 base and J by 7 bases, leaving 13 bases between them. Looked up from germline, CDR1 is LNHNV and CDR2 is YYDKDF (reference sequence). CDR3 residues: CATSRAGAVSEKLFF. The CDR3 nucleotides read TGTGCCACCAGCAGAGCGGGGGCGGTGAGTGAAAAACTGTTTTTT.

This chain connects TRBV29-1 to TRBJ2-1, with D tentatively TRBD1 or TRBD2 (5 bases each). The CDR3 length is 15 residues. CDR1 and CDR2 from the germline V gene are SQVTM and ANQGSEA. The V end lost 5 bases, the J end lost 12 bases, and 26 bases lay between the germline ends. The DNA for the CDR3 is TGCAGCGTTCGGGCAGGGTACTCTCGGGGCGCGGGGCAGTTCTTC. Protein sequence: CSVRAGYSRGAGQFF.

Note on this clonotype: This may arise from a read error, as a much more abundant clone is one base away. CDR3 nucleotide sequence: TGTGCCAGTAGTGACTCCGGACGAAGAGGGCGGGTTACTGAAGCTTTCTTT. Translated: CASSDSGRRGRVTEAFF. V is TRBV19 and J is TRBJ1-1; D is unclear. Trimming removed 5 bases from V and 5 bases from J, with 24 bases in between. This CDR3 comprises 17 residues. Germline CDR1 is LNHDA and CDR2 is SQIVND (reference sequence).

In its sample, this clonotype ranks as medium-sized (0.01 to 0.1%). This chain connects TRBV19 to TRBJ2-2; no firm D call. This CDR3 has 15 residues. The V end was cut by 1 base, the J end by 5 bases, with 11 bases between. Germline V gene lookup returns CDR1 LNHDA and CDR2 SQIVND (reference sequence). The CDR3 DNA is TGTGCCAGTAGTATAGTTCACTTCCAGACCGGGGAGCTGTTTTTT. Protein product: CASSIVHFQTGELFF.

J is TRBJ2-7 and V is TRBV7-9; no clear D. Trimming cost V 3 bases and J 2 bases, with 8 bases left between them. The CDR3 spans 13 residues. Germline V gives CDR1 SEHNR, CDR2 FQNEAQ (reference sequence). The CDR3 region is CASSFRETYEQYF. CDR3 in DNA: TGTGCCAGCAGCTTTAGGGAAACCTACGAGCAGTACTTC.

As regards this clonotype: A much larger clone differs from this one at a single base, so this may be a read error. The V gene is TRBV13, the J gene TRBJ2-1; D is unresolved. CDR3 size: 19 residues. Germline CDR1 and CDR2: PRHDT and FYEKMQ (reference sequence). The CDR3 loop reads CASSPASLSGPSSYNGQFF. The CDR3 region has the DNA TGTGCCAGCAGCCCAGCCAGCCTCTCAGGCCCCTCCTCCTACAATGGGCAGTTCTTC.